These 24 T cell receptor beta chains were all obtained from the same sample, sequenced in a study of T-cell memory formation after mild COVID-19. In TCRdb, the 5' RACE reads were re-called with MiXCR into one record per CDR3 protein. The sample lists about 470,000 distinct CDR3 sequences; approximately 23% were seen once. Sequencing was performed on PBMCs or a T cell subset sorted from them (not recorded which). Source of these receptors: an adult woman who had mild COVID-19 (a few samples of this study predate the infection). Cell type and time point are not known.

In this sample, this clonotype turned up many times. The J gene is TRBJ2-5, the V gene TRBV12-3 or TRBV12-4; TRBD1 might be the D (6 bases). The CDR3 length is 14 residues. V dropped 5 bases and J dropped 4 bases, with 14 bases sitting between them. The DNA for the CDR3 is TGTGCCAGCAGTCCCCCCGCAGGGGTAGAGACCCAGTACTTC. Translation gives CASSPPAGVETQYF.

This clonotype was observed at least ten times. This chain connects TRBV11-2 to TRBJ1-1; weak D call: TRBD1 (5 bases). Germline lookup yields CDR1 SGHAT and CDR2 FQNNGV. Between the trimmed V and J ends, which lost 5 bases and 4 bases, there was a span of 14 bases. The CDR3 totals 14 residues. CDR3 nucleotides: TGTGCCAGCAGCCCTTTCCTCGGGGGCACTGAAGCTTTCTTT. Its translation is CASSPFLGGTEAFF.

The gene calls are TRBV20-1 and TRBJ2-3, with TRBD2 matching over 11 bases. The CDR3 consists of 15 residues. Trimming took 5 bases from V and 7 from J; bases not matched to a gene: 11. Germline-derived CDR1 and CDR2 are DFQATT and SNEGSKA (reference sequence). The CDR3, as DNA: TGCAGTGCTTTTATAGCGGGAGGGGGGCCGAATACGCAGTATTTT. Translated: CSAFIAGGGPNTQYF.

This clonotype was observed a few times. The rearrangement links TRBV6-4 to TRBJ2-3; D possibly corresponds to TRBD1 (6 bases). There are 14 residues in the CDR3. Germline values: CDR1 MRHNA, CDR2 SNTAGT. Between the trimmed V and J ends, which lost 3 bases and 4 bases, there was a span of 11 bases. CDR3: CASSDFQGSDTQYF. The DNA for the CDR3 is TGTGCCAGCAGTGATTTTCAGGGGTCAGATACGCAGTATTTT.

This chain links TRBV6-2 or TRBV6-3 with TRBJ1-1; no clear D gene. Germline V gene sequence: CDR1 MNHEY, CDR2 SVGEGT. The CDR3 runs 15 residues. V gave up 2 bases and J gave up 0 bases, with 10 bases separating them. The DNA of the CDR3 is TGTGCCAGCAGTTACGCCGAGACATTGAACACTGAAGCTTTCTTT. As protein: CASSYAETLNTEAFF.

V and J are TRBV7-3 and TRBJ2-2, with D maybe TRBD1 (6 bases). The germline V gene has CDR1 SGHTA and CDR2 FQGTGA. Trimming left V 5 bases short and J 1 base short, with 8 bases between. The CDR3 contains 14 residues. For the CDR3, the DNA is TGTGCCAGCAGCACAGGGATGAACACCGGGGAGCTGTTTTTT. This codes for CASSTGMNTGELFF.

This clonotype was observed a handful of times. The chain is built from TRBV20-1 and TRBJ2-1; TRBD2 aligns across 8 bases. CDR1 and CDR2 from the germline V gene are DFQATT and SNEGSKA (reference sequence). V was clipped by 0 bases and J by 7 bases; unmatched bases: 8. The CDR3 has 15 amino acids. This CDR3 is CSAREPAGVLNEQFF. DNA for the CDR3: TGCAGTGCTAGAGAACCAGCGGGAGTGCTGAATGAGCAGTTCTTC.

In regard to this clonotype: Since a much larger clone is just one base distant, this may be a read error. This chain joins TRBV7-9 and TRBJ1-5; no firm D call. CDR1 and CDR2 (germline): SEHNR, FQNEAQ (reference sequence). This CDR3 contains 15 residues. The CDR3 sequence is CDSSSVGPYNQPQHF. The DNA of the CDR3 is TGTGACAGCAGCTCCGTAGGACCTTACAATCAGCCCCAGCATTTT.

This sequence joins TRBV7-9 and TRBJ1-2; the match to TRBD1 covers 10 bases. This CDR3 has 18 amino acids. The germline CDR1 and CDR2 sequences are SEHNR and FQNEAQ (reference sequence). V gave up 5 bases and J gave up 4 bases; unmatched junction bases: 16. Here the CDR3 reads CASSPAWDRGAAGYGYTF. CDR3 sequence (DNA): TGTGCCAGCAGCCCCGCCTGGGACAGGGGTGCTGCGGGCTATGGCTACACCTTC.

The chain combines TRBV29-1 with TRBJ2-3; D remains unclear. Germline V gene sequence: CDR1 SQVTM, CDR2 ANQGSEA. CDR3 length: 12 amino acids. V was cut by 1 base and J by 0 bases, with 2 bases left in between. CDR3 protein: CSVEGSTDTQYF. Here the CDR3 DNA reads TGCAGCGTTGAAGGCAGCACAGATACGCAGTATTTT.

This clonotype appeared a few times. The rearrangement links TRBV2 to TRBJ2-7; 14 positions match TRBD2. This CDR3 comprises 18 residues. The V gene's germline CDR1 is SNHLY and CDR2 FYNNEI. V lost 4 bases, J lost 0 bases, and 8 bases stayed unmatched. The CDR3 here is CASSVSGTSGGFSYEQYF. CDR3 nucleotides: TGTGCCAGCAGTGTTTCCGGGACTAGCGGGGGCTTCTCCTACGAGCAGTACTTC.

The rearrangement uses TRBV20-1 and TRBJ2-1, with 12 nucleotides matching TRBD2. The CDR3 contains 14 residues. Germline V gene lookup returns CDR1 DFQATT and CDR2 SNEGSKA (reference sequence). The trim removed 3 bases at V and 6 bases at J, leaving 3 bases unmatched. The DNA for the CDR3 is TGCAGTGCTAGCCCTAGCGGGAGGGGCAATGAGCAGTTCTTC. Amino acids: CSASPSGRGNEQFF.

The sample holds one count of this clonotype. J is TRBJ1-4 and V is TRBV5-1; TRBD1 aligns across 8 bases. Per the germline V gene, CDR1 is SGHRS and CDR2 is YFSETQ. CDR3 length: 16 residues. Trimming at V came to 0 bases and at J to 7 bases, leaving 8 bases not matched to a gene. As DNA, the CDR3 is TGCGCCAGCAGCTTGGCCCCGACAGGGGTGGTTGAAAAACTGTTTTTT. Translating gives CASSLAPTGVVEKLFF. Filled out from reference TRBV5-1 and TRBJ1-4, the complete variable domain reads KAGVTQTPRYLIKTRGQQVTLSCSPISGHRSVSWYQQTPGQGLQFLFEYFSETQRNKGNFPGRFSGRQFSNSRSEMNVSTLELGDSALYLCASSLAPTGVVEKLFFGSGTQLSVL.

The chain's CDR3 is CASSLAAGGVRSYEQYF. The CDR3 coding sequence is TGCGCCAGCAGCTTGGCGGCGGGGGGCGTTCGATCCTACGAGCAGTACTTC. This sequence joins TRBV5-1 and TRBJ2-7, with TRBD2 identical over 8 bases. Germline V gives CDR1 SGHRS, CDR2 YFSETQ. This CDR3 is 17 amino acids long. V lost 0 bases to trimming and J lost 1 base; unmatched junction nucleotides: 9.

This clonotype was observed a few times. The chain couples TRBV3-1 to TRBJ2-2, with a weak D call TRBD2 (6 bases). Trimming pared 0 bases from V and 5 bases from J, leaving 10 bases between. The germline CDR1 and CDR2 sequences are LGHDT and YNNKEL (reference sequence). CDR3 length equals 15 residues. The CDR3 spells CASSQDTSSTGELFF. As DNA, the CDR3 is TGTGCCAGCAGCCAAGATACTAGCAGTACCGGGGAGCTGTTTTTT. Full variable domain (rest looked up from reference TRBV3-1 and TRBJ2-2): DTAVSQTPKYLVTQMGNDKSIKCEQNLGHDTMYWYKQDSKKFLKIMFSYNNKELIINETVPNRFSPKSPDKAHLNLHINSLELGDSAVYFCASSQDTSSTGELFFGEGSRLTVL.

In nucleotides, the CDR3 is TGTGCCACCAGTGCCAGGGGAGGCACTGAAGCTTTCTTT. Translated, it gives CATSARGGTEAFF. V gene TRBV24-1 combines with J gene TRBJ1-1, with D possibly TRBD1 on 6 matching bases. From germline, CDR1 is KGHDR and CDR2 SFDVKD. Trimming pared 5 bases from V and 4 bases from J, leaving 10 bases between. The CDR3 consists of 13 residues.

This chain uses TRBV14 with TRBJ1-2; perhaps TRBD1 as D (5 bases). V lost 4 bases to trimming and J lost 8 bases, with 20 bases between them. From germline, CDR1 is SGHDN and CDR2 FVKESK. The CDR3 length is 15 residues. The CDR3 region is CASSLLDGGGEGYTF. In nucleotides, the CDR3 is TGTGCCAGCAGCCTGTTGGACGGGGGAGGAGAAGGCTACACCTTC.

This clonotype was seen more than once but under ten times. This chain links TRBV29-1 with TRBJ2-3; D is ambiguous. Per the germline V gene, CDR1 is SQVTM and CDR2 is ANQGSEA. Deletions cut 6 bases from V and 1 base from J, with 8 bases between. The CDR3 covers 12 residues. The CDR3 region has the DNA TGCAGCGTCGACCAGGGCACAGATACGCAGTATTTT. Translated, it gives CSVDQGTDTQYF.

In its sample, this clonotype was seen many times. The gene calls are TRBV12-3 or TRBV12-4 and TRBJ2-1; D may be TRBD2 (6 bases). CDR3 length: 13 residues. Trimming took off 7 bases at V and 4 bases at J, with 11 bases between the two ends. The CDR3 protein is CASKGSGYNEQFF. The DNA for the CDR3 is TGTGCCAGCAAAGGTAGCGGTTACAATGAGCAGTTCTTC.

This clonotype was counted between two and nine times. The chain couples TRBV5-1 to TRBJ2-4; perhaps D is TRBD1 or TRBD2 (7 bases each). V was cut by 4 bases and J by 8 bases, with 16 bases left in between. Looked up from germline, CDR1 is SGHRS and CDR2 is YFSETQ. The CDR3 has 14 residues. The CDR3 spells CASSQGGYPDIQYF. The CDR3 nucleotides read TGCGCCAGCAGCCAGGGGGGGTATCCCGACATTCAGTACTTC.

This clonotype was seen a few times. The rearrangement uses TRBV4-2 and TRBJ2-1, with TRBD2 matching 8 bases. The CDR3 has 16 residues. Germline V gene data show CDR1 as LGHNA and CDR2 as YNFKEQ. The V gene end was trimmed by 0 bases and the J gene end by 8 bases; junction bases not matched to a gene: 9. CDR3 sequence reads: CASSQDPSAGADEQFF. The DNA of the CDR3 is TGTGCCAGCAGCCAAGATCCTTCAGCGGGGGCTGATGAGCAGTTCTTC.

This sequence joins TRBV6-5 and TRBJ2-7, with TRBD1 matching over 8 bases. This CDR3 has 14 residues. The V gene's germline CDR1 is MNHEY and CDR2 SVGAGI. J was trimmed by 6 bases and V by 6 bases; bases with no gene match: 10. Written as DNA, the CDR3 is TGTGCCAGCAGCAGCCCGGGACAGGCAGTCGAGCAGTACTTC. Translating it yields CASSSPGQAVEQYF.

This clonotype has only a few counts. The gene calls are TRBV6-5 and TRBJ2-7, with 7 bases aligning to TRBD1. The germline CDR1 and CDR2 sequences are MNHEY and SVGAGI. Unmatched junction bases numbered 7, after V lost 8 bases and J lost 3 bases. The CDR3 has 13 residues. The CDR3 DNA reads TGTGCCAGCTCGACAGGGTTAGGCTACGAGCAGTACTTC. It yields the protein CASSTGLGYEQYF.

In its sample, this clonotype was seen a few times. V gene TRBV7-6 combines with J gene TRBJ1-6, with D perhaps matching TRBD1 (5 bases). From germline, CDR1 is SGHVS and CDR2 FNYEAQ. The length of the CDR3 is 15 residues. V was trimmed by 5 bases and J by 8 bases, leaving 16 bases between them. The CDR3 sequence: CASSLEGQRDSPLHF. The CDR3 DNA is TGTGCCAGCAGCCTAGAGGGGCAAAGAGATTCACCCCTCCACTTT.